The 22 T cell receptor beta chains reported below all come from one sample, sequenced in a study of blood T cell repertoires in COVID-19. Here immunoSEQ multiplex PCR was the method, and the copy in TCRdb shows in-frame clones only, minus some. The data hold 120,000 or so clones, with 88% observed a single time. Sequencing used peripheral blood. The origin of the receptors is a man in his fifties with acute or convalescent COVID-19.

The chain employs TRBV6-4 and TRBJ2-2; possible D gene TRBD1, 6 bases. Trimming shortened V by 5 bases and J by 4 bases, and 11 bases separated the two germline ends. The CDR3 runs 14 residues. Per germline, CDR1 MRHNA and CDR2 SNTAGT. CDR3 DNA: TGTGCCAGCAGTTCACAGGGTGGCACCGGGGAGCTGTTTTTT. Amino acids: CASSSQGGTGELFF.

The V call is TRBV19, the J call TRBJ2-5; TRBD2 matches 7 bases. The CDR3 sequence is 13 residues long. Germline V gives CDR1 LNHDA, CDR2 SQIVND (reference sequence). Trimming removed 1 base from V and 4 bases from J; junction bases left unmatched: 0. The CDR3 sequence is CASSIGGRETQYF. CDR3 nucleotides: TGTGCCAGTAGTATAGGCGGGAGAGAGACCCAGTACTTC.

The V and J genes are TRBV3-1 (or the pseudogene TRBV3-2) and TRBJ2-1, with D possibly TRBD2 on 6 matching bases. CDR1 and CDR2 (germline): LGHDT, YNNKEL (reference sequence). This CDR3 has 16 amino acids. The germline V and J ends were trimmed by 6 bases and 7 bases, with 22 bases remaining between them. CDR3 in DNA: TGTGCCAGCAGTCTCCGCGCTTTTAGCGGAGTGAATGAGCAGTTCTTC. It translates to CASSLRAFSGVNEQFF.

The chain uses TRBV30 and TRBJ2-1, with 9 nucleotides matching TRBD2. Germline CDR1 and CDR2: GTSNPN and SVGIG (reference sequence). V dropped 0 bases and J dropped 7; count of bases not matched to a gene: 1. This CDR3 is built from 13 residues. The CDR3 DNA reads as TGTGCCTGGAGTGTACTAGCGGGTAATGAGCAGTTCTTC. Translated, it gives CAWSVLAGNEQFF.

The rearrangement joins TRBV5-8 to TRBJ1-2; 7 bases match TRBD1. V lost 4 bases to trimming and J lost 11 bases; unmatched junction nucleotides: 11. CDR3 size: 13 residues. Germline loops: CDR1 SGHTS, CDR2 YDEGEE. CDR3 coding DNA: TGTGCCAGCAGCCCGGGACAGCCTTATTTGTACACCTTC. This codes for CASSPGQPYLYTF. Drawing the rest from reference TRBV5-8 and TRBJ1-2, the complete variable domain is EAGVTQSPTHLIKTRGQQATLRCSPISGHTSVYWYQQALGLGLQFLLWYDEGEERNRGNFPPRFSGRQFPNYSSELNVNALELEDSALYLCASSPGQPYLYTFGSGTRLTVV.

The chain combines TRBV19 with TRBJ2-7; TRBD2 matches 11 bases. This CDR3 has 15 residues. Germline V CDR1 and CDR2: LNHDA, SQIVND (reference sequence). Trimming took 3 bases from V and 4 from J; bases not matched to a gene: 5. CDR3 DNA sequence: TGTGCCAGTAGTATCACTAGCGGGAGCAGGTACGAGCAGTACTTC. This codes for CASSITSGSRYEQYF. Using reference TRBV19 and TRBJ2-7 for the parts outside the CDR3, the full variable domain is DGGITQSPKYLFRKEGQNVTLSCEQNLNHDAMYWYRQDPGQGLRLIYYSQIVNDFQKGDIAEGYSVSREKKESFPLTVTSAQKNPTAFYLCASSITSGSRYEQYFGPGTRLTVT.

In nucleotides, the CDR3 is TGTGCCTGGAGTTCGGGACACAGGTTTACCTACAATGAGCAGTTCTTC. Its protein is CAWSSGHRFTYNEQFF. The chain is built from TRBV30 and TRBJ2-1; the D gene is possibly TRBD1 (6 bases). With 2 bases removed from V and 2 bases from J, the gap between germline ends came to 16 bases. The CDR3 covers 16 residues. Germline CDR1 is GTSNPN and CDR2 is SVGIG (reference sequence).

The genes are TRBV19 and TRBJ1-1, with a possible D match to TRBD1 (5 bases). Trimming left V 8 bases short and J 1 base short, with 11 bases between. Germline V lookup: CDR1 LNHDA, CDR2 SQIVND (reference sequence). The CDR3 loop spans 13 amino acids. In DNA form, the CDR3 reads TGTGCCAGTGGGGGGACGGAGAACACTGAAGCTTTCTTT. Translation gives CASGGTENTEAFF.

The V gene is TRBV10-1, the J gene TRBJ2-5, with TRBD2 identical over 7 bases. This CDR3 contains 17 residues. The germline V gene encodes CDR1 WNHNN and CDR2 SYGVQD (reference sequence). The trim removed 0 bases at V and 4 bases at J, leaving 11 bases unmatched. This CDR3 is CASSESGVGGPGETQYF. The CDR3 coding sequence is TGCGCCAGCAGTGAGTCAGGTGTGGGAGGGCCGGGAGAGACCCAGTACTTC.

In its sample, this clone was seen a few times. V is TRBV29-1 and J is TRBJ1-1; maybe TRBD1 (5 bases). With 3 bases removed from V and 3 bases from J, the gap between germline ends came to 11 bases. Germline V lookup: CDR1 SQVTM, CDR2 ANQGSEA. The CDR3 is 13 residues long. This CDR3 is CSVEGGGDTEAFF. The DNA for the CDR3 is TGCAGCGTTGAGGGGGGAGGTGACACTGAAGCTTTCTTT.

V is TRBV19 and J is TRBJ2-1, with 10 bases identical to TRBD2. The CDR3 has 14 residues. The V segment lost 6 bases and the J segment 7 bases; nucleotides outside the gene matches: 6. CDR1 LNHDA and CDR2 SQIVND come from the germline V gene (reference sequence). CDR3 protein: CASSRGTSVNEQFF. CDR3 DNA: TGTGCCAGTAGCCGGGGGACTAGCGTAAATGAGCAGTTCTTC.

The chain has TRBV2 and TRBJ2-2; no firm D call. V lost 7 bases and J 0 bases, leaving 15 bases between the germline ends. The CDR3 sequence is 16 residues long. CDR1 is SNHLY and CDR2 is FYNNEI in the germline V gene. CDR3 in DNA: TGTGCCAGCAATCTTACACCGTTCGCGAACACCGGGGAGCTGTTTTTT. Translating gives CASNLTPFANTGELFF.

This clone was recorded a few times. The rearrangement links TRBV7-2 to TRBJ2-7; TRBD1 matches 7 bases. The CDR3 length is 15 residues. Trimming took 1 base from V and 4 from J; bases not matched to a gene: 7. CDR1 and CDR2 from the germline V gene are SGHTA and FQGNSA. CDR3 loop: CASSLDTGEGYEQYF. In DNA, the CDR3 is TGTGCCAGCAGCTTAGATACAGGGGAAGGATACGAGCAGTACTTC. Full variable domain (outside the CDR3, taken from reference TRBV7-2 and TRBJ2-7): GAGVSQSPSNKVTEKGKDVELRCDPISGHTALYWYRQSLGQGLEFLIYFQGNSAPDKSGLPSDRFSAERTGGSVSTLTIQRTQQEDSAVYLCASSLDTGEGYEQYFGPGTRLTVT.

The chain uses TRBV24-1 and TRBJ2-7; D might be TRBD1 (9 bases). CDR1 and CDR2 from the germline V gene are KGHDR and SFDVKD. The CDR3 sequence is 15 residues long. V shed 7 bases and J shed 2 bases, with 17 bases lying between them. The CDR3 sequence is CATSPGGTGTYEQYF. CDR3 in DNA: TGTGCCACCAGCCCGGGAGGGACAGGGACCTACGAGCAGTACTTC.

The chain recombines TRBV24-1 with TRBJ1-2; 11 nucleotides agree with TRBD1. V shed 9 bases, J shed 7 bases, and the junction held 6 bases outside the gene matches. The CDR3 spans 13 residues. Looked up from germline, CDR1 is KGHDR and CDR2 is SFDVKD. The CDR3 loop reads CATSGQGEGGYTF. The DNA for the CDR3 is TGTGCCACCTCGGGACAGGGGGAGGGTGGCTACACCTTC.

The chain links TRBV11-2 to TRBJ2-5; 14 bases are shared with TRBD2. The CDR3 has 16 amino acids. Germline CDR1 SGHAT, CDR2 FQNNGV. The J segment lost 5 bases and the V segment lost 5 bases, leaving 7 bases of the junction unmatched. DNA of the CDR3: TGTGCCAGCAGCCCGAGACTAGCGGGAGGGGGTGAGACCCAGTACTTC. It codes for CASSPRLAGGGETQYF.

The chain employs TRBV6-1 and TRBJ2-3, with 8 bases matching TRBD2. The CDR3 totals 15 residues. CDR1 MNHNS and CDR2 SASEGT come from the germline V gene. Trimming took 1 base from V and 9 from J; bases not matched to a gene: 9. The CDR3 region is CASSEGGLVLATQYF. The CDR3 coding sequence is TGTGCCAGCAGTGAAGGGGGACTAGTGTTAGCGACGCAGTATTTT.

The CDR3 sequence: CSVEKGRGNYGYTF. The CDR3 DNA sequence: TGCAGCGTTGAAAAGGGCAGGGGAAACTATGGCTACACCTTC. The V and J genes are TRBV29-1 and TRBJ1-2; D possibly corresponds to TRBD1 (6 bases). The CDR3 loop spans 14 amino acids. V gave up 2 bases and J gave up 2 bases, with 12 bases separating them. CDR1 and CDR2 from the germline V gene are SQVTM and ANQGSEA.

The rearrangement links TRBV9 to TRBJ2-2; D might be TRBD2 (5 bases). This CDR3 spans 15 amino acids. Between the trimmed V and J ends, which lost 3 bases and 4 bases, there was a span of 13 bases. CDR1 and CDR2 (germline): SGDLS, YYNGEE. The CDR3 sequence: CASSAVGRGTGELFF. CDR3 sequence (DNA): TGTGCCAGCAGCGCGGTGGGTCGGGGCACCGGGGAGCTGTTTTTT.

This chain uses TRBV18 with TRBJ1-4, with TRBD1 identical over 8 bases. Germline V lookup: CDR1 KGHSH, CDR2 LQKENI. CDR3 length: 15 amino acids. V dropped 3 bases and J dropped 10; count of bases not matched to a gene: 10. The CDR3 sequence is CASSPGQGNERKLFF. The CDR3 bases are TGTGCCAGCTCACCCGGACAGGGAAACGAGCGAAAACTGTTTTTT. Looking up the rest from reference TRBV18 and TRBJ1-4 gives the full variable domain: NAGVMQNPRHLVRRRGQEARLRCSPMKGHSHVYWYRQLPEEGLKFMVYLQKENIIDESGMPKERFSAEFPKEGPSILRIQQVVRGDSAAYFCASSPGQGNERKLFFGSGTQLSVL.

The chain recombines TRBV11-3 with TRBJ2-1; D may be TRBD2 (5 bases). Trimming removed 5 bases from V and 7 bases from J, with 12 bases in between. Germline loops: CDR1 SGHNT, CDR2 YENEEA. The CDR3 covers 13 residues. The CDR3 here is CASSRRPGNEQFF. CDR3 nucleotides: TGTGCCAGCAGCCGTCGCCCGGGAAATGAGCAGTTCTTC.

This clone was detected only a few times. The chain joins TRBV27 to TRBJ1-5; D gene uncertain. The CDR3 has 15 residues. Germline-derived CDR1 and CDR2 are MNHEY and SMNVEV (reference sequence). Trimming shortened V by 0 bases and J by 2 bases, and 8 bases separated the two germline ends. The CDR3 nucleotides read TGTGCCAGCAGTTTATCTTCAGGTGGCAATCAGCCCCAGCATTTT. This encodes CASSLSSGGNQPQHF.